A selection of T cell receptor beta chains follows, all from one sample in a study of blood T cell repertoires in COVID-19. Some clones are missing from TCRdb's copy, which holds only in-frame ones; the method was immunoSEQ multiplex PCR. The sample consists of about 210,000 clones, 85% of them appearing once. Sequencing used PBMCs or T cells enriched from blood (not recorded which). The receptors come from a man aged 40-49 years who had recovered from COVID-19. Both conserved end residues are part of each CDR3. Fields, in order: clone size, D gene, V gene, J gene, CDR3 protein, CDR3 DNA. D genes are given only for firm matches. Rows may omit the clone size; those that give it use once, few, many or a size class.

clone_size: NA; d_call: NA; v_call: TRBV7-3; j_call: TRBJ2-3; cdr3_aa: CASSLGGSGTDTQYF; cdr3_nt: TGTGCCAGCAGCTTAGGGGGGAGTGGGACAGATACGCAGTATTTT
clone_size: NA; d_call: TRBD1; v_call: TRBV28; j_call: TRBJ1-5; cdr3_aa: CASTIPGGWGQPQHF; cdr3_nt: TGTGCCAGCACCATACCAGGGGGCTGGGGTCAGCCCCAGCATTTT
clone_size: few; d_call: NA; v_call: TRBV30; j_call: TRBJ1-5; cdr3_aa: CAWSASSGTAQHF; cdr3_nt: TGTGCCTGGAGTGCCTCCTCGGGTACGGCCCAGCATTTT
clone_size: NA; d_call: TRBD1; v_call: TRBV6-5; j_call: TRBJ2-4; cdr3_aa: CASSPDRVRNIQYF; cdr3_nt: TGTGCCAGCAGTCCGGACAGGGTTAGAAACATTCAGTACTTC
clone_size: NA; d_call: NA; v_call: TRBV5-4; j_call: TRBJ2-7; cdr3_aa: CASSLDGSRPAEQYF; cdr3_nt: TGTGCCAGCAGCTTGGACGGGAGTAGGCCCGCGGAGCAGTACTTC
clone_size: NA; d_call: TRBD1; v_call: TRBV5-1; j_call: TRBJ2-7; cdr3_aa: CASSLDPGGEQYF; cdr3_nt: TGCGCCAGCAGCTTGGACCCAGGGGGCGAGCAGTACTTC
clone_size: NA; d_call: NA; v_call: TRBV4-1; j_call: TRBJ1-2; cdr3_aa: CASSQPGDYGYTF; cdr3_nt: TGCGCCAGCAGCCAACCCGGTGACTATGGCTACACCTTC
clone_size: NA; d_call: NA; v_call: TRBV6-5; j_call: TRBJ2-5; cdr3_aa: CASTAITGSETQYF; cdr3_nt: TGTGCCAGCACTGCCATCACAGGGTCGGAGACCCAGTACTTC
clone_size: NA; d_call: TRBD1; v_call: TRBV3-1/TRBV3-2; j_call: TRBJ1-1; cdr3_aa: CASSRTGGWSTEAFF; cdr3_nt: TGTGCCAGCAGTAGGACAGGGGGCTGGAGCACTGAAGCTTTCTTT
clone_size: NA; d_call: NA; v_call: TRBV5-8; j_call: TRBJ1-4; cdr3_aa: CASSLRRGGNEKLFF; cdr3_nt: TGTGCCAGCAGCCTCAGGAGGGGAGGGAATGAAAAACTGTTTTTT
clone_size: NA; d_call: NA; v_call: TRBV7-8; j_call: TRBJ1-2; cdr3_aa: CASSLDGGDYGYTF; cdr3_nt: TGTGCCAGCAGCTTAGATGGGGGGGACTATGGCTACACCTTC
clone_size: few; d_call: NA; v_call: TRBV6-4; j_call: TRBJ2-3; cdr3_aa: CASSDSTGTDTQYF; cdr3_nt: TGTGCCAGCAGTGACTCGACAGGCACAGATACGCAGTATTTT
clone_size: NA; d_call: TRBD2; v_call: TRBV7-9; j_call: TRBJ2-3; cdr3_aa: CASSPHLAGVTDTQYF; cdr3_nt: TGTGCCAGCAGCCCCCACCTAGCGGGGGTCACAGATACGCAGTATTTT
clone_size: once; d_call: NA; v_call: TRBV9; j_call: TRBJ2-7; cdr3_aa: CASSVVPGLHYEQYF; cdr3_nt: TGTGCCAGCAGCGTAGTCCCGGGGTTGCATTACGAGCAGTACTTC
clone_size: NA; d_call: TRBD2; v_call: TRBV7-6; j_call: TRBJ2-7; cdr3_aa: CASSFGTSGSYEQYF; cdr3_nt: TGTGCCAGCAGCTTCGGGACTAGCGGTTCCTACGAGCAGTACTTC
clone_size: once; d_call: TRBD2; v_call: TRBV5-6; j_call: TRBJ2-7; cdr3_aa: CASSSRLAGAYEQYF; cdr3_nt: TGTGCCAGCAGCTCACGACTAGCGGGAGCCTACGAGCAGTACTTC
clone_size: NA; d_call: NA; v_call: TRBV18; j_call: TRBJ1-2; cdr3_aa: CASSPAGENYGYTF; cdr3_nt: TGTGCCAGCTCACCAGCCGGGGAAAACTATGGCTACACCTTC
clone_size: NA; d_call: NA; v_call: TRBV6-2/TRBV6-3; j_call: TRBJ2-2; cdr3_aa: CASSYSRATGELFF; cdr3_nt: TGTGCCAGCAGTTACTCCAGGGCCACCGGGGAGCTGTTTTTT
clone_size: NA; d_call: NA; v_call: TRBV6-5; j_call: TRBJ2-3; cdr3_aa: CASRGVRTDTQYF; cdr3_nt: TGTGCCAGCAGAGGGGTTCGCACAGATACGCAGTATTTT
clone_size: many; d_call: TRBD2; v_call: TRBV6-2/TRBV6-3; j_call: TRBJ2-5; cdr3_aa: CASSWTSWAETQYF; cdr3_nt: TGTGCCAGCAGTTGGACTAGCTGGGCAGAGACCCAGTACTTC
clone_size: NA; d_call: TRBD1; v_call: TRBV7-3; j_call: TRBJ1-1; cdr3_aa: CASSPGQGAEAFF; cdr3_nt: TGTGCCAGCAGCCCGGGACAGGGGGCTGAAGCTTTCTTT
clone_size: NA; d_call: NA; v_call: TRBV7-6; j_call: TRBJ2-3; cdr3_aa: CASLSTDTQYF; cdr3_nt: TGTGCCTCATTGAGCACAGATACGCAGTATTTT
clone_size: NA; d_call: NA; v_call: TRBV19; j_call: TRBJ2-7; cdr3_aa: CASSIRSSGFTYEQYF; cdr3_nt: TGTGCCAGTAGTATCCGCTCCTCCGGGTTTACCTACGAGCAGTACTTC
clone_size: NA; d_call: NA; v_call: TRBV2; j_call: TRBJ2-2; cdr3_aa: CASSDNSGAGELFF; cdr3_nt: TGTGCCAGCAGTGACAATTCGGGAGCCGGGGAGCTGTTTTTT
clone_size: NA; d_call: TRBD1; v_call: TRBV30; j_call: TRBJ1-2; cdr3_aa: CAWTTGGGYTF; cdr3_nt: TGTGCCTGGACGACAGGGGGTGGCTACACCTTC
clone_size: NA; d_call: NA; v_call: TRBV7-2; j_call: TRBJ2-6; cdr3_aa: CASTATAGANVLTF; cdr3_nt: TGTGCCAGTACCGCGACTGCTGGGGCCAACGTCCTGACTTTC
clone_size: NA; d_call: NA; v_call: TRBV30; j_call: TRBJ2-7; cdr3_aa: CAWTLTGYEQYF; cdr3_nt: TGTGCCTGGACTTTGACAGGCTACGAGCAGTACTTC
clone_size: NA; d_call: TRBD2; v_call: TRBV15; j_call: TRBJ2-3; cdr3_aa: CATSSSIAGGPATQYF; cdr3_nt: TGTGCCACCAGCTCCTCCATAGCGGGAGGGCCAGCTACGCAGTATTTT
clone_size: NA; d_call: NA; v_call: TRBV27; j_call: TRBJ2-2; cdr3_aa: CASSLSTVLGLPRTGELFF; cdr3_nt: TGTGCCAGCAGTTTATCCACAGTCCTGGGACTGCCGCGCACCGGGGAGCTGTTTTTT
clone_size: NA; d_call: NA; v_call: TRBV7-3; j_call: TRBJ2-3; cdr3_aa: CASSLLGPTDTQYF; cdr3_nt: TGTGCCAGCAGCTTGCTAGGCCCCACAGATACGCAGTATTTT
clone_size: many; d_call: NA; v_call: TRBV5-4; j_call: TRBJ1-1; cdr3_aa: CASSLGKGSTPQNTEAFF; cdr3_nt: TGTGCCAGCAGCTTGGGTAAGGGGTCGACGCCCCAGAACACTGAAGCTTTCTTT
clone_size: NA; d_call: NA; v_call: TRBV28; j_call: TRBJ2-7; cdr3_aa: CASRRGGSSGSYEQYF; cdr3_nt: TGTGCCAGCAGGCGAGGGGGTTCTAGCGGTTCCTACGAGCAGTACTTC
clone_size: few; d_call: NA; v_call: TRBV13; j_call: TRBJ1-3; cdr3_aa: CASSLRGLGNTIYF; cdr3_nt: TGTGCCAGCAGCTTAAGAGGGTTAGGAAACACCATATATTTT
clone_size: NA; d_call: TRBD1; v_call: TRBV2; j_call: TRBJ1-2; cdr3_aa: CASSVLGIGQGANYGYTF; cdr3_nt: TGTGCCAGCAGTGTCTTGGGAATCGGACAGGGAGCTAACTATGGCTACACCTTC
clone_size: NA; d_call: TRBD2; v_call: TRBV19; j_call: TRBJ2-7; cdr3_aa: CASSPRPSGSGEQYF; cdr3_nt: TGTGCCAGTAGTCCACGGCCTAGCGGCTCGGGCGAGCAGTACTTC
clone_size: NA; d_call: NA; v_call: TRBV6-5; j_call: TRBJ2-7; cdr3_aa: CASRLGAPGEQYF; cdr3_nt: TGTGCCAGCAGGCTGGGGGCGCCGGGCGAGCAGTACTTC
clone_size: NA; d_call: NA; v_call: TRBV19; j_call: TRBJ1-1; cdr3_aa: CASSIAVSEAFF; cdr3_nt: TGTGCCAGTAGTATAGCTGTGAGTGAAGCTTTCTTT
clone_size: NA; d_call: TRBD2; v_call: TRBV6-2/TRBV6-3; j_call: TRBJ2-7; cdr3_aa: CASSSGTSGSTLYEQYF; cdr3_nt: TGTGCCAGCAGTTCCGGGACTAGCGGGAGCACTCTCTACGAGCAGTACTTC
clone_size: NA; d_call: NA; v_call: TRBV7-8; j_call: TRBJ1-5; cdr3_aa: CASSPGGPNQPQHF; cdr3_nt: TGTGCCAGCAGCCCGGGGGGACCCAATCAGCCCCAGCATTTT
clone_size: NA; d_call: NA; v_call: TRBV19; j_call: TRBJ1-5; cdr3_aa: CASSGDRYQPQHF; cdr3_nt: TGTGCCAGTAGTGGAGACAGGTATCAGCCCCAGCATTTT
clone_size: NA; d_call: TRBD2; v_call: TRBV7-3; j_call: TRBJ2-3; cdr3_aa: CASSRLALDTQYF; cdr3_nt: TGTGCCAGCAGCAGACTAGCTTTAGATACGCAGTATTTT
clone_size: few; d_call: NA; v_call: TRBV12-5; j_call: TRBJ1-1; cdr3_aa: CASGSTGKMNTEAFF; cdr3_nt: TGTGCTAGTGGTTCAACCGGGAAAATGAACACTGAAGCTTTCTTT
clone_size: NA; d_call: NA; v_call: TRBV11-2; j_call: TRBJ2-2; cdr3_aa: CASSSQAATGELFF; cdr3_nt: TGTGCCAGCAGCTCGCAGGCAGCCACCGGGGAGCTGTTTTTT
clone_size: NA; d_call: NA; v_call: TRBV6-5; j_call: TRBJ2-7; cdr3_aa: CASSYAAVYEQYF; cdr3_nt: TGTGCCAGCAGTTACGCGGCCGTTTACGAGCAGTACTTC
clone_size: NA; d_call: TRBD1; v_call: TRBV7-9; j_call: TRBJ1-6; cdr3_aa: CASSPYGTANSPLHF; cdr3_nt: TGTGCCAGCAGCCCCTACGGGACAGCTAATTCACCCCTCCACTTT
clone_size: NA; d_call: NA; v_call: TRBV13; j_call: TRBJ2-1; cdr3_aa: CASSLGLDTNEQFF; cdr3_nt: TGTGCCAGCAGCTTAGGTCTGGACACGAATGAGCAGTTCTTC
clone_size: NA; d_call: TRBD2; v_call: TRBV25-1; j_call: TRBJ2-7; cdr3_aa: CASTGLAGGSLGEQYF; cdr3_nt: TGTGCCAGCACTGGACTAGCGGGAGGGTCATTGGGGGAGCAGTACTTC
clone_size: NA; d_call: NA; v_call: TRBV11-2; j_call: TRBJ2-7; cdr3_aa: CASSFARGSYEQYF; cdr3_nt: TGTGCCAGCAGCTTTGCCCGAGGGTCCTACGAGCAGTACTTC
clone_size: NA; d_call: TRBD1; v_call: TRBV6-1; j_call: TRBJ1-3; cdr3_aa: CASSERGTGGNTIYF; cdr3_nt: TGTGCCAGCAGTGAACGAGGGACAGGGGGAAACACCATATATTTT
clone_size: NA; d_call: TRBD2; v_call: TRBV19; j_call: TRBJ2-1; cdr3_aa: CASSTLAGGINEQFF; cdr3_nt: TGTGCCAGTAGTACCTTAGCGGGAGGGATCAATGAGCAGTTCTTC
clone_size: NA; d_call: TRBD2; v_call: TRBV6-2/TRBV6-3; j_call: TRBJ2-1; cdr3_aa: CASSYGTSGRALYEQFF; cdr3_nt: TGTGCCAGCAGTTATGGGACTAGCGGGAGGGCCCTCTATGAGCAGTTCTTC
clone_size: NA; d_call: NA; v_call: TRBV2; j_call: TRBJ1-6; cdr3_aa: CASSAYSRALHF; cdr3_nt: TGTGCCAGCAGTGCCTACTCCCGGGCCCTCCACTTT
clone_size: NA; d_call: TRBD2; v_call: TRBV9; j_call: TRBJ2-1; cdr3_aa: CASSVGLAGSGNEQFF; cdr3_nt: TGTGCCAGCAGCGTGGGGCTAGCGGGAAGCGGCAATGAGCAGTTCTTC
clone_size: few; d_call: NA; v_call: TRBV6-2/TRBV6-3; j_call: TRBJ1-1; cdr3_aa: CASSYRKRQLNTEAFF; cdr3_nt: TGTGCCAGCAGTTACCGGAAGAGGCAGTTGAACACTGAAGCTTTCTTT
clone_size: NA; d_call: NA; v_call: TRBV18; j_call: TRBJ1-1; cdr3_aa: CASSKQRLDNTEAFF; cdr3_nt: TGTGCCAGCTCGAAGCAGCGGCTCGATAACACTGAAGCTTTCTTT
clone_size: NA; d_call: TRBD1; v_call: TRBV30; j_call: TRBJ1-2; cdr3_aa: CAWSRQGTNYGYTF; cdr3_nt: TGTGCCTGGTCTAGACAGGGAACTAACTATGGCTACACCTTC
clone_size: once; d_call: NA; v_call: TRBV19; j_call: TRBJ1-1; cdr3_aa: CASSRPRGKMNTEAFF; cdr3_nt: TGTGCCAGTAGTAGACCCAGGGGAAAAATGAACACTGAAGCTTTCTTT
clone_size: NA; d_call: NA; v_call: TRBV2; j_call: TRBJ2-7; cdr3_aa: CASSGPPGWQYF; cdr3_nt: TGTGCCAGCAGTGGGCCCCCGGGGTGGCAGTACTTC
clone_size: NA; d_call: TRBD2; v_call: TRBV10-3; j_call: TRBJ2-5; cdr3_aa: CAISAGVQETQYF; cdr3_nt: TGTGCCATCTCGGCGGGAGTCCAAGAGACCCAGTACTTC